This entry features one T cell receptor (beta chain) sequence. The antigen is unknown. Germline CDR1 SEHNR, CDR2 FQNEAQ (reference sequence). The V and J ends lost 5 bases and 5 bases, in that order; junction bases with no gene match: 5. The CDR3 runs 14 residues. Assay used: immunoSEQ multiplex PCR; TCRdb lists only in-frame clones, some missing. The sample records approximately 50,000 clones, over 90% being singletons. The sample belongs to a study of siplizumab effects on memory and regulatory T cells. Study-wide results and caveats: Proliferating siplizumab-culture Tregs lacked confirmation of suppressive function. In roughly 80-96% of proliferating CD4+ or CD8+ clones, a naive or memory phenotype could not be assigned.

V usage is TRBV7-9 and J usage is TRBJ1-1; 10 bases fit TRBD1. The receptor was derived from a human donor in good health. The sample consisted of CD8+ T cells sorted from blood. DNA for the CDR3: TGTGCCAGCAGCAAGGGACAGGGGTGGACTGAAGCTTTCTTT. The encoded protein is CASSKGQGWTEAFF.